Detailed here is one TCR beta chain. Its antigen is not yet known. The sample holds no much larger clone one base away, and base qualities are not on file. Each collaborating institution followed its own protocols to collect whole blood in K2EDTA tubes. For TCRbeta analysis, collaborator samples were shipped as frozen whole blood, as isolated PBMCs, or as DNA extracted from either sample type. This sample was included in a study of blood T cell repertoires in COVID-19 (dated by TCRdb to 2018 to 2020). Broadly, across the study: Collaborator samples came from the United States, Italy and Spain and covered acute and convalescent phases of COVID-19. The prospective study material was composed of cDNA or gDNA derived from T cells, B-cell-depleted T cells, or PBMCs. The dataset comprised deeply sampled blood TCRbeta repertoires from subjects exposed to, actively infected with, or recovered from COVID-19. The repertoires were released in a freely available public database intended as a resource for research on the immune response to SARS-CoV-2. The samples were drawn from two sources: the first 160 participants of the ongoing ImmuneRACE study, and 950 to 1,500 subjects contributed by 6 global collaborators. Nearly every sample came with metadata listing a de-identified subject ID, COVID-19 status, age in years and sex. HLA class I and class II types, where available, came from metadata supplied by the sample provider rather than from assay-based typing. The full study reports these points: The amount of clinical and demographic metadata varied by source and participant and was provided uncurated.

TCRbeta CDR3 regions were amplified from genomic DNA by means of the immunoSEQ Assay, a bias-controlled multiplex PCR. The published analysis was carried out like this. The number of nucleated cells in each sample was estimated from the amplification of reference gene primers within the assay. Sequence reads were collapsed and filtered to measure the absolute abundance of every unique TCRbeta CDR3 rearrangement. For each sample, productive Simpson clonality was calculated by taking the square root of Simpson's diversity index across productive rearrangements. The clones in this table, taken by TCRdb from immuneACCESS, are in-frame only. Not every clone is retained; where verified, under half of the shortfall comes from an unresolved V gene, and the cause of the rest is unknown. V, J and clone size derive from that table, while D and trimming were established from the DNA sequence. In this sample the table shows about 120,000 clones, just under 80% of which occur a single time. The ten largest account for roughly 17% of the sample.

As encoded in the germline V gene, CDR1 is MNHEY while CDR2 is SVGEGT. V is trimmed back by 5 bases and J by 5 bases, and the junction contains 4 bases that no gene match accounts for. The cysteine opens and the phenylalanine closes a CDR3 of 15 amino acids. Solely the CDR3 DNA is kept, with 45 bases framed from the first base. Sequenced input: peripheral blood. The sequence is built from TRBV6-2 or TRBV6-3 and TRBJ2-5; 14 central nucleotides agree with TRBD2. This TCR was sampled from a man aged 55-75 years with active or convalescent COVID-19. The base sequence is TGTGCCAGCAGTCCGGGGACTAGCGGGGGTGAGACCCAGTACTTC. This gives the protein CASSPGTSGGETQYF.